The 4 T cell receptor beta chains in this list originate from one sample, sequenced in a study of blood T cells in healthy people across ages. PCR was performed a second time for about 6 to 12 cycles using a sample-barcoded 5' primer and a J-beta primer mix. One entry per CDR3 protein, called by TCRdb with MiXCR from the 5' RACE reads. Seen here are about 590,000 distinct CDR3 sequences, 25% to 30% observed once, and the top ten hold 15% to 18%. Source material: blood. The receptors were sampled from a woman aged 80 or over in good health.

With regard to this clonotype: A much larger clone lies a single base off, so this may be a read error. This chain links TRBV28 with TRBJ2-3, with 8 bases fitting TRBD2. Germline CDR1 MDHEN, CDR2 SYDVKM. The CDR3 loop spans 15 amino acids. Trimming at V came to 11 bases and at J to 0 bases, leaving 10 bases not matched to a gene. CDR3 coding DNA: TGTGCCGGCACCGGTAGCGGGGTAAGCACAGATACGCAGTATTTT. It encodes CAGTGSGVSTDTQYF. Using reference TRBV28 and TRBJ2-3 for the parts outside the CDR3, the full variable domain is DVKVTQSSRYLVKRTGEKVFLECVQDMDHENMFWYRQDPGLGLRLIYFSYDVKMKEKGDIPEGYSVSREKKERFSLILESASTNQTSMYLCAGTGSGVSTDTQYFGPGTRLTVL.

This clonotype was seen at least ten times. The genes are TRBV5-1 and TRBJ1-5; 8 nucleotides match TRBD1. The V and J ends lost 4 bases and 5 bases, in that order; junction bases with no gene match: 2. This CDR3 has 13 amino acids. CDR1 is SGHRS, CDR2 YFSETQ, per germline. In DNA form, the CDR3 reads TGCGCCAGCAGCCCAGGGGGCGATCAGCCCCAGCATTTT. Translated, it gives CASSPGGDQPQHF.

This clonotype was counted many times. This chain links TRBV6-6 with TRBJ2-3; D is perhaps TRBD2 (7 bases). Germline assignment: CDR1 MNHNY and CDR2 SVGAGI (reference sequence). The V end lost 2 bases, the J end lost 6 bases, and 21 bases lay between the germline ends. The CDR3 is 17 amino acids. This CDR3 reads CASSYPPSGGPRDTQYF. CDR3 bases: TGTGCCAGCAGTTACCCCCCATCCGGGGGGCCCCGGGATACGCAGTATTTT.

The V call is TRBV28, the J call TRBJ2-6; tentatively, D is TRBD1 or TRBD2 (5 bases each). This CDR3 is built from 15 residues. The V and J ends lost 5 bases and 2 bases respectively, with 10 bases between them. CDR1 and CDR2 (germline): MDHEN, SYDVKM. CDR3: CASSATGPGANVLTF. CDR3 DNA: TGTGCCAGCAGTGCTACGGGGCCTGGGGCCAACGTCCTGACTTTC.